Below are 9 T cell receptor beta chains sequenced from a single sample in a study of cytomegalovirus exposure and HLA in healthy donors. The PCR ran on 60 Vbeta and 13 Jbeta primers. TCRdb's copy holds only in-frame clones and misses some; the assay was immunoSEQ multiplex PCR. The data contain some 150,000 clones, about 64% of them seen just once; the ten biggest clones take up 2.5% to 3.5%. The specimen was PBMCs. The receptors originated from a young woman in good health and CMV-seropositive.

The gene calls are TRBV5-1 and TRBJ2-2; D unclear. CDR3 length: 16 residues. V was cut by 4 bases and J by 5 bases, with 18 bases left in between. The germline CDR1 and CDR2 sequences are SGHRS and YFSETQ. The CDR3 DNA follows: TGCGCCAGCAGCCTCGATCCCCCCGCGAGAACCGGGGAGCTGTTTTTT. Amino acid sequence: CASSLDPPARTGELFF.

The chain links TRBV10-3 to TRBJ2-7; 8 nucleotides align to TRBD1. This CDR3 comprises 17 residues. V lost 4 bases to trimming and J lost 1 base; unmatched junction nucleotides: 12. Per germline, CDR1 ENHRY and CDR2 SYGVKD. In DNA form, the CDR3 reads TGTGCCATCAGTGCGGGCGAGGACAGGGACTGGTCCTACGAGCAGTACTTC. This translates into CAISAGEDRDWSYEQYF.

This chain joins TRBV29-1 and TRBJ1-2; D may be TRBD1 (5 bases). Deletions cut 6 bases from V and 7 bases from J, with 15 bases between. The CDR3 spans 12 residues. Germline CDR1 reads SQVTM; CDR2 reads ANQGSEA. The chain's CDR3 is CSVVPGAPGYTF. The CDR3, as DNA: TGCAGCGTCGTCCCTGGGGCTCCTGGCTACACCTTC.

This clone has more than one count but fewer than ten. The rearrangement joins TRBV7-9 to TRBJ2-3; 9 bases are a match to TRBD2. CDR3 length: 13 residues. Trimming removed 5 bases from V and 13 bases from J; junction bases left unmatched: 10. Germline V CDR1 and CDR2: SEHNR, FQNEAQ (reference sequence). The CDR3 nucleotides are TGTGCCAGCAGCGGGGGCCAGCGGGGGGTCGAGTATTTT. Protein: CASSGGQRGVEYF.

The chain has TRBV11-2 and TRBJ2-7, with 11 bases matching TRBD1. CDR1 is SGHAT and CDR2 is FQNNGV in the germline V gene. V was pared by 5 bases and J by 3 bases, with 3 bases of the junction left unmatched. The CDR3 runs to 14 residues. The CDR3 region is CASSTGTGGYEQYF. Written as DNA, the CDR3 is TGTGCCAGCAGCACCGGGACAGGGGGCTACGAGCAGTACTTC.

V usage is TRBV27 and J usage is TRBJ2-5, with 7 bases aligning to TRBD2. The better agreement between TRBJ2-7 and the DNA end casts doubt on the J call. The CDR3 extends over 14 amino acids. Per germline, CDR1 MNHEY and CDR2 SMNVEV (reference sequence). CDR3 region: CASSFGTTDYEQYF. CDR3 nucleotides: TGTGCCAGCAGTTTCGGGACTACTGACTACGAGCAGTACTTC.

At least ten counts were recorded for this clone. This CDR3 is CASSLQNRAETQYF. The CDR3 coding sequence is TGTGCCAGCAGTTTGCAAAACAGGGCGGAGACCCAGTACTTC. V is TRBV28 and J is TRBJ2-5; tentative D call: TRBD1 (6 bases). Germline CDR1 is MDHEN and CDR2 is SYDVKM. Trimming shortened V by 3 bases and J by 5 bases, and 13 bases separated the two germline ends. The CDR3 loop spans 14 amino acids.

This rearrangement joins TRBV11-2 to TRBJ2-3; D gene unclear. V was trimmed by 5 bases and J by 6 bases, leaving 15 bases between them. The CDR3 runs to 14 residues. Germline V gives CDR1 SGHAT, CDR2 FQNNGV. In DNA form, the CDR3 reads TGTGCCAGCAGCCGCCAAGCGTCCTGGGATACGCAGTATTTT. Translated, it gives CASSRQASWDTQYF. Filled out from reference TRBV11-2 and TRBJ2-3, the complete variable domain reads EAGVAQSPRYKIIEKRQSVAFWCNPISGHATLYWYQQILGQGPKLLIQFQNNGVVDDSQLPKDRFSAERLKGVDSTLKIQPAKLEDSAVYLCASSRQASWDTQYFGPGTRLTVL.

The rearrangement links TRBV5-1 to TRBJ2-1; maybe TRBD2 (5 bases). Germline V gives CDR1 SGHRS, CDR2 YFSETQ. This CDR3 is 15 amino acids long. The V end lost 2 bases, the J end lost 1 base, and 10 bases lay between the germline ends. CDR3 sequence: CASSFKRRSYNEQFF. The CDR3 DNA follows: TGCGCCAGCAGCTTTAAGCGGAGGTCCTACAATGAGCAGTTCTTC.